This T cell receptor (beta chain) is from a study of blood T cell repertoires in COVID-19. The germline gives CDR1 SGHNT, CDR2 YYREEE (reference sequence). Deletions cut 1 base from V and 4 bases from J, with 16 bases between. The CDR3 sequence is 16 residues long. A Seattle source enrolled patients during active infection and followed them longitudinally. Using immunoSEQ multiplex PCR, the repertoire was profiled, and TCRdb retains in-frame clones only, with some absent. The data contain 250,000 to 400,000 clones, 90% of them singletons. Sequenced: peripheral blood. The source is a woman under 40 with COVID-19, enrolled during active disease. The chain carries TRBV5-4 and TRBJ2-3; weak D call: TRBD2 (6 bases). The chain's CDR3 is CASSLSTGALSDTQYF. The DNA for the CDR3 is TGTGCCAGCAGCTTGAGTACGGGAGCCCTTTCAGATACGCAGTATTTT.